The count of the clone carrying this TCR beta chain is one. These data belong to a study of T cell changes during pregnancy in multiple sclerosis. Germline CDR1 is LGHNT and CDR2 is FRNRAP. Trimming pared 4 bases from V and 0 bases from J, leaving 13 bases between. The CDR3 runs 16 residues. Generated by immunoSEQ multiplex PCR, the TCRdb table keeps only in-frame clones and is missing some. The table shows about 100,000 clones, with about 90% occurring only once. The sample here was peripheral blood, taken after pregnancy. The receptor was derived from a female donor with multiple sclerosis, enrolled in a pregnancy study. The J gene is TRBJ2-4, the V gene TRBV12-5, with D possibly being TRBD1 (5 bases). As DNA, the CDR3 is TGTGCTAGTGGTTCCACAGGAGCTGTAGCCAAAAACATTCAGTACTTC. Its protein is CASGSTGAVAKNIQYF.